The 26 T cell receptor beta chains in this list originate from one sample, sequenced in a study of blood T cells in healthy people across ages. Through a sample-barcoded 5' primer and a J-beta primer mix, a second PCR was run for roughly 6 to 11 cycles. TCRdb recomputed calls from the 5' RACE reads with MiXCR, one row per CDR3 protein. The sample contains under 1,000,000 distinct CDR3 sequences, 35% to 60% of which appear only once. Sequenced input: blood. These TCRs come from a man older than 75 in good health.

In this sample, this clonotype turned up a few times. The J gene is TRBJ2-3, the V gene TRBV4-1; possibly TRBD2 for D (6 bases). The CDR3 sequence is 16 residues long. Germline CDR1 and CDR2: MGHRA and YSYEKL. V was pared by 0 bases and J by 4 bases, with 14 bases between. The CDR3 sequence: CASSQDGDSRSDTQYF. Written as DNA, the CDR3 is TGCGCCAGCAGCCAAGATGGGGACTCAAGATCAGATACGCAGTATTTT.

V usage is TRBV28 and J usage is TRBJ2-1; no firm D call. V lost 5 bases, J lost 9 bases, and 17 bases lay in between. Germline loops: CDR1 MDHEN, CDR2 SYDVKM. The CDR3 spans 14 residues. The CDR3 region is CASSPYQPLSEQFF. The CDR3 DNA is TGTGCCAGCAGTCCTTATCAGCCCCTAAGTGAGCAGTTCTTC.

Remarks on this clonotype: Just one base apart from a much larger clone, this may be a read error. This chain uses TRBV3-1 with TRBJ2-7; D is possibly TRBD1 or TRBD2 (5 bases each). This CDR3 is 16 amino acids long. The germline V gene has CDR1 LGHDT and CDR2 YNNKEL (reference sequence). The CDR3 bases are TGTGCCAGCAACCAAGAACGGGGACCCCATTTCGACGAGCAGTACTTC. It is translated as CASNQERGPHFDEQYF.

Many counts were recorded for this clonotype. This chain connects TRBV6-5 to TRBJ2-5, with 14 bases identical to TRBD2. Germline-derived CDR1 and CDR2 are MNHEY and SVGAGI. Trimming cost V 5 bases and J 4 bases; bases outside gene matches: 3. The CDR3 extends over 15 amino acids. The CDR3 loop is CASSPGLAGVETQYF. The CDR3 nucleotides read TGTGCCAGCAGTCCGGGACTAGCGGGAGTAGAGACCCAGTACTTC.

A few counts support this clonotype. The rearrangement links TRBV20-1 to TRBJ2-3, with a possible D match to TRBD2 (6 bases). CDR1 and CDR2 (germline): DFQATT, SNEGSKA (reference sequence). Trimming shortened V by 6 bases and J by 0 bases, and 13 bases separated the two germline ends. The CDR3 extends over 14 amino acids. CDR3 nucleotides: TGCAGTGCGCGGGGTCGGGCTAGCACAGATACGCAGTATTTT. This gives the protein CSARGRASTDTQYF.

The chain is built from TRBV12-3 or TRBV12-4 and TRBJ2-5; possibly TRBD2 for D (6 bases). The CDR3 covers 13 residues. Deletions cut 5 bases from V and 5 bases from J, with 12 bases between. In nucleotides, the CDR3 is TGTGCCAGCAGTGCGACTAGTATGGAGACCCAGTACTTC. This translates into CASSATSMETQYF.

CDR3 coding DNA: TGTGCCAGTAGTACCGGCCGGGTGGATGAGCAGTTCTTC. Its protein is CASSTGRVDEQFF. The V gene is TRBV19, the J gene TRBJ2-1; D uncertain. Germline CDR1 LNHDA, CDR2 SQIVND (reference sequence). V dropped 4 bases and J dropped 8 bases, with 12 bases sitting between them. CDR3 length equals 13 residues.

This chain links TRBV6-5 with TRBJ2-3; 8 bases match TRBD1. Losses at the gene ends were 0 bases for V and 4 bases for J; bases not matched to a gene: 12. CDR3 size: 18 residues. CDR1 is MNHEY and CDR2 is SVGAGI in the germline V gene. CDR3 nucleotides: TGTGCCAGCAGTTACTCGAGGGGTGCGGGACAGGCTCCAGATACGCAGTATTTT. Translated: CASSYSRGAGQAPDTQYF.

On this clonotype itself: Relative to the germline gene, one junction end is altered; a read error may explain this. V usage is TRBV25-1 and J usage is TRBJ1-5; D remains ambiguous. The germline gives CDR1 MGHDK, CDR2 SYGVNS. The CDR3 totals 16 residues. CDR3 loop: CASSDTWTYSNLPQHF. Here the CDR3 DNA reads TGTGCCAGCAGTGATACGTGGACCTATAGCAATCTGCCCCAGCATTTT.

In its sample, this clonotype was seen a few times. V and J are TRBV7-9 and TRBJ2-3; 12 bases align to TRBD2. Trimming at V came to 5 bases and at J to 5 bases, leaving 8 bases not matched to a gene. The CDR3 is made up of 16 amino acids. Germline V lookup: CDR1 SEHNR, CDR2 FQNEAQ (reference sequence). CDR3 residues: CASSPVTSGRVDTQYF. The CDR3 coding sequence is TGTGCCAGCAGCCCGGTGACTAGCGGGAGAGTAGATACGCAGTATTTT.

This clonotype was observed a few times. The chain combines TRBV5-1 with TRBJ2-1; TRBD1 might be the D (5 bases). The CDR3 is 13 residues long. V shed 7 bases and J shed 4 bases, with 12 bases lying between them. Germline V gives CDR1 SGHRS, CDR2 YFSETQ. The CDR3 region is CASARQQYNEQFF. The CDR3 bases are TGCGCCAGCGCGAGACAGCAATACAATGAGCAGTTCTTC.

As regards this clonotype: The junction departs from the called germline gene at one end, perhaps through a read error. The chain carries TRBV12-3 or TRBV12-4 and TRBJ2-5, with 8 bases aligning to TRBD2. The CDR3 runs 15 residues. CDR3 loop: CASSPPSGSLETQDF. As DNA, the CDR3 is TGTGCCAGCAGTCCTCCCAGCGGGAGCCTCGAGACCCAGGACTTC.

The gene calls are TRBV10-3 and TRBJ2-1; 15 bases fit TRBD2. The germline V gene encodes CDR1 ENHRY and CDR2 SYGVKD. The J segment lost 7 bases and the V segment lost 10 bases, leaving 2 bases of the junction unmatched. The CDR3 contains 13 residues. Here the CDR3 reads CATGTSGGNEQFF. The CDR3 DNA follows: TGTGCCACCGGGACTAGCGGGGGGAATGAGCAGTTCTTC.

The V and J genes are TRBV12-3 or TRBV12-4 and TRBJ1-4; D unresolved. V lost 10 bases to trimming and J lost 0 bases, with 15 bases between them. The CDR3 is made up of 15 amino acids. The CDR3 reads CATSKIVTTNEKLFF. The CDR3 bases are TGTGCCACCTCCAAGATAGTCACAACTAATGAAAAACTGTTTTTT.

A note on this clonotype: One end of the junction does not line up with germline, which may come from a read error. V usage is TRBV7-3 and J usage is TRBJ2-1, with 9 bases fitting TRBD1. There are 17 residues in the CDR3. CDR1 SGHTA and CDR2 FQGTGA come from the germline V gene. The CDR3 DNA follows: TGTGCCAGCAGCCTAACAGGGGGCCTGTCCCGATACAATGAGCAGTTCTTC. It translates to CASSLTGGLSRYNEQFF.

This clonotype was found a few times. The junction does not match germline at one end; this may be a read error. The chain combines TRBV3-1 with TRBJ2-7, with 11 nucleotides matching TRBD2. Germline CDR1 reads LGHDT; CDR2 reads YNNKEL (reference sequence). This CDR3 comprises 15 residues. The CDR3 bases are TGTGCCGGCAGCCAAGGGACTAGCGGAATGTACGAGCAGTACTTC. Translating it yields CAGSQGTSGMYEQYF.

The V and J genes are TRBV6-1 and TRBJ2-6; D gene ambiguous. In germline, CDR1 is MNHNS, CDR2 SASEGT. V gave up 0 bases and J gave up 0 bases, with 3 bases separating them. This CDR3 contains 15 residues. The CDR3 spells CASSEASSGANVLTF. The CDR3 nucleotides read TGTGCCAGCAGTGAAGCTAGCTCTGGGGCCAACGTCCTGACTTTC.

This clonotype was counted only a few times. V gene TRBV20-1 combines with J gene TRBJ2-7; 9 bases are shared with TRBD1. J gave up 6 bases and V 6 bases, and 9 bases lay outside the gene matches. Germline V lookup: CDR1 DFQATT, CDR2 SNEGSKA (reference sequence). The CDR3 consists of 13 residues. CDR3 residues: CSAQTGGWSEQYF. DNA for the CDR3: TGCAGTGCCCAGACAGGGGGTTGGTCCGAGCAGTACTTC.

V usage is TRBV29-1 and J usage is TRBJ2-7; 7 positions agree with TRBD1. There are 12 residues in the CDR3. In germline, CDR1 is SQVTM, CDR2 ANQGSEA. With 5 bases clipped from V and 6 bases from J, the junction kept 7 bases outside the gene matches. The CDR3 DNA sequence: TGCAGCGTTTACGACAGGGCCGGCGAGCAGTACTTC. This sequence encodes CSVYDRAGEQYF.

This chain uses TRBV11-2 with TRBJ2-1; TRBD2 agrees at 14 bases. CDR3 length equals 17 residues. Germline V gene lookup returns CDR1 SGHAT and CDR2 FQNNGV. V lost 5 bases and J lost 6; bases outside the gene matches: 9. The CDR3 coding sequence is TGTGCCAGCAGCCGGACTAGCGGGAGGCAGAAAGGCAATGAGCAGTTCTTC. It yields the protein CASSRTSGRQKGNEQFF. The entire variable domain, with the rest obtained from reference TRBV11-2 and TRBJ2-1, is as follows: EAGVAQSPRYKIIEKRQSVAFWCNPISGHATLYWYQQILGQGPKLLIQFQNNGVVDDSQLPKDRFSAERLKGVDSTLKIQPAKLEDSAVYLCASSRTSGRQKGNEQFFGPGTRLTVL.

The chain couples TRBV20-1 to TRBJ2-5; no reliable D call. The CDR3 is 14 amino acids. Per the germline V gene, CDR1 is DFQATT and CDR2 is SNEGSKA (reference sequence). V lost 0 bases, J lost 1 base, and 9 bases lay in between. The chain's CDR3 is CSARDPRAQETQYF. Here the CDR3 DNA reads TGCAGTGCTAGAGATCCCCGGGCCCAAGAGACCCAGTACTTC.

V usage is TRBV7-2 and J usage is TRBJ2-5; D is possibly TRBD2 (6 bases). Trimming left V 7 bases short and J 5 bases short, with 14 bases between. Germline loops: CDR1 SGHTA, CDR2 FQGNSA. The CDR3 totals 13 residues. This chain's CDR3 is CASTPGGTETQYF. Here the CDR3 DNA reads TGTGCCAGCACCCCAGGAGGGACGGAGACCCAGTACTTC. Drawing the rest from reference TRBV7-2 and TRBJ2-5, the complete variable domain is GAGVSQSPSNKVTEKGKDVELRCDPISGHTALYWYRQSLGQGLEFLIYFQGNSAPDKSGLPSDRFSAERTGGSVSTLTIQRTQQEDSAVYLCASTPGGTETQYFGPGTRLLVL.

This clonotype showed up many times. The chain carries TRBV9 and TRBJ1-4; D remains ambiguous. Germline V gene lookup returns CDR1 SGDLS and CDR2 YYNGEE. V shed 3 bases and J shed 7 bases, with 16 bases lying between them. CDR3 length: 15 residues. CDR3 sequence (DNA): TGTGCCAGCAGCGCTTCTTTATTGGTCGGTGAAAAACTGTTTTTT. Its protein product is CASSASLLVGEKLFF.

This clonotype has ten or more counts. The DNA for the CDR3 is TGTGCCAGCAGCCGGACATTTAATGAGCAGTTCTTC. It codes for CASSRTFNEQFF. The chain uses TRBV7-9 and TRBJ2-1; the D gene is possibly TRBD1 (5 bases). V gave up 5 bases and J gave up 7 bases, with 9 bases separating them. This CDR3 is 12 amino acids long. The germline gives CDR1 SEHNR, CDR2 FQNEAQ (reference sequence).

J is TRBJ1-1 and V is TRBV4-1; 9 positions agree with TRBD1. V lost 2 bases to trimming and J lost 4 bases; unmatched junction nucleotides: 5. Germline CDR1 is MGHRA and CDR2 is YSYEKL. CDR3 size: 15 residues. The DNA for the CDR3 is TGCGCCAGCAGCCAACCGGGACAGGGAATCACTGAAGCTTTCTTT. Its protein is CASSQPGQGITEAFF.

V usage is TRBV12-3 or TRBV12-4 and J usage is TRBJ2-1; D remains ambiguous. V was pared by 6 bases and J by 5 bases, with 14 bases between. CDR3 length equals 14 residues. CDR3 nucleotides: TGTGCCAGCAGCCCGTTTGCGTCTAACAATGAGCAGTTCTTC. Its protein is CASSPFASNNEQFF.